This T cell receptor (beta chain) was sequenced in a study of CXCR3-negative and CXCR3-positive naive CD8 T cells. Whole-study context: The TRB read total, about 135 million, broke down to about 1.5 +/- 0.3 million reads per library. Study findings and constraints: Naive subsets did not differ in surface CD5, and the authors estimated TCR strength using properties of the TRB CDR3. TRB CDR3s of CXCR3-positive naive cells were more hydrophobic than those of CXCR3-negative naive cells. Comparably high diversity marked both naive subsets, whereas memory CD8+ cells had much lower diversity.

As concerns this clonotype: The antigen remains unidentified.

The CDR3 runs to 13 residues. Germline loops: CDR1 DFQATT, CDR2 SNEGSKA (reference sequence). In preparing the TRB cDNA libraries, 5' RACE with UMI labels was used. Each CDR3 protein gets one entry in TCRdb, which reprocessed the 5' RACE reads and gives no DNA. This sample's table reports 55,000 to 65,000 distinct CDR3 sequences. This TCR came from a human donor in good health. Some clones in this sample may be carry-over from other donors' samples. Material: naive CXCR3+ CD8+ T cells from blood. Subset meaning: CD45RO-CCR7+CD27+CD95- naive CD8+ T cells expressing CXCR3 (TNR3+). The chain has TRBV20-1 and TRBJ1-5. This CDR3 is CSASDSSNQPQHF.